This record covers a single T cell receptor beta chain. This CDR3 is 11 amino acids long. The germline gives CDR1 MDHEN, CDR2 SYDVKM. The V gene lost 3 bases and the J gene lost 4 bases, with 4 bases spanning the gap. These data are taken from a study of cytomegalovirus exposure and HLA in healthy donors. The PCR contained 60 Vbeta and 13 Jbeta primers. TCRdb's copy holds only in-frame clones and misses some; the assay was immunoSEQ multiplex PCR. Of about 200,000 clones listed, about 80% are singletons. This chain joins TRBV28 and TRBJ2-7; D not certain. The clonotype was recovered from a man aged 25-45 years in good health and CMV-seronegative. Specimen: PBMCs. This CDR3 reads CASSFAYEQYF. CDR3 bases: TGTGCCAGCAGTTTCGCGTACGAGCAGTACTTC. Full variable domain (remainder filled in from reference TRBV28 and TRBJ2-7): DVKVTQSSRYLVKRTGEKVFLECVQDMDHENMFWYRQDPGLGLRLIYFSYDVKMKEKGDIPEGYSVSREKKERFSLILESASTNQTSMYLCASSFAYEQYFGPGTRLTVT.